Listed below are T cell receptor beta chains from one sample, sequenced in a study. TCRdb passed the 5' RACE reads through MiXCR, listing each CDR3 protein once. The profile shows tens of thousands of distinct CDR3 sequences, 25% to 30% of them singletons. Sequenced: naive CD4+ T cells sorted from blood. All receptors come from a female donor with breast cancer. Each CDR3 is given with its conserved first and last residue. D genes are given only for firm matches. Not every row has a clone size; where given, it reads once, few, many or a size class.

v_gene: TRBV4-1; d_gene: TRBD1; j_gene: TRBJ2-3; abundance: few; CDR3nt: TGCGCCAGCAGCCAGCCGAGACAGGGGGCGCGGGATACGCAGTATTTT; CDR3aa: CASSQPRQGARDTQYF
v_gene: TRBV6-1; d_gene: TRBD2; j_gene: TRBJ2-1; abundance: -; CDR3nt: TGTGCCAGCATTGGACTAGCGGGGGGCTCCTACAATGAGCAGTTCTTC; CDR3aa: CASIGLAGGSYNEQFF
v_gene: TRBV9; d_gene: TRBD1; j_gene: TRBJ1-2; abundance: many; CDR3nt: TGTGCCAGCAGCGTAGATGCAGGGGGCTATGGCTACACCTTC; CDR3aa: CASSVDAGGYGYTF
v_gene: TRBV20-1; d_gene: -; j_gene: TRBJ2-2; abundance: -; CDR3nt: TGCAGTGCTAATTACCCGGACACCGGGGAGCTGTTTTTT; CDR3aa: CSANYPDTGELFF
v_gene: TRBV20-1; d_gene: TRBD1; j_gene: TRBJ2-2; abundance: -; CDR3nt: TGCAGTGCTAGACCGACAGGGTGGTCGACCGGGGAGCTGTTTTTT; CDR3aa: CSARPTGWSTGELFF
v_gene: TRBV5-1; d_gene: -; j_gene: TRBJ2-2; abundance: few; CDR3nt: TGCGCCAGCAGCTTGCGACCGTCGAACACCGGGGAGCTGTTTTTT; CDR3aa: CASSLRPSNTGELFF
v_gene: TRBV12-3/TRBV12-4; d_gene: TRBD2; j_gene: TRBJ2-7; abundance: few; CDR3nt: TGTGCCAGTCGGACTAGCGGGAGCTCCTACGAGCAGTACTTC; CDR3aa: CASRTSGSSYEQYF
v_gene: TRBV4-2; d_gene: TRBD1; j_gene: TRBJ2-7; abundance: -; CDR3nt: TGTGCCAGCAGTTCTGGACAGGGGGAGGCCTACGAGCAGTACTTC; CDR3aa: CASSSGQGEAYEQYF
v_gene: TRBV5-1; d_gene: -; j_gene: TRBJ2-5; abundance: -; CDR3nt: TGCGCCAGCAGCTTGCAGGGGACGTTGGTGACCCAGTACTTC; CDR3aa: CASSLQGTLVTQYF
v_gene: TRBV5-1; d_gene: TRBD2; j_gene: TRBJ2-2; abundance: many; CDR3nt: TGCGCCAGCAGCTTGGCTAGCGGACTTTCCGGGGAGCTGTTTTTT; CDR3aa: CASSLASGLSGELFF
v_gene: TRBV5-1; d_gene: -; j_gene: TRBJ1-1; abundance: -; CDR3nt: TGCGCCAGCAGCTTGGTACCCGGATCCACTGAAGCTTTCTTT; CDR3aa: CASSLVPGSTEAFF
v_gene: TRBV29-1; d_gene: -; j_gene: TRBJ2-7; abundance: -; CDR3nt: TGCAGCGTCGCCGACAGGACGGGGTACGAGCAGTACTTC; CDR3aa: CSVADRTGYEQYF
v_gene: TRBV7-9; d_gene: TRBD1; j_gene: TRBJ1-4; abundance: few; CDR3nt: TGTGCCAGCAGCTTAGTCAAGACAGGGTCGGTGGAAAAACTGTTTTTT; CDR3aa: CASSLVKTGSVEKLFF
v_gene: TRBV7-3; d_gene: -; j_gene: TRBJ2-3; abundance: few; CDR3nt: TGTGCCAGCAGCTTAGTCAAAAGAGATACGCAGTATTTT; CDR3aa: CASSLVKRDTQYF
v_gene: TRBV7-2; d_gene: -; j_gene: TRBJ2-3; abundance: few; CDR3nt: TGTGCCAGCAGCCCCCTCCTAGATACGCAGTATTTT; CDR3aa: CASSPLLDTQYF
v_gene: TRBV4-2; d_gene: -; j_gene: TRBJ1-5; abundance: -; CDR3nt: TGTGCCAGCAGCCAAGAATTACGCAGGGTCAATCAGTCCCAGCATTTT; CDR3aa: CASSQELRRVNQSQHF
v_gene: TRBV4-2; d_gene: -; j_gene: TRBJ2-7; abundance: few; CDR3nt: TGTGCCAGCAGCCAAGAGAGGTCAGGGCCTGACGAGCAGTACTTC; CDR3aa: CASSQERSGPDEQYF
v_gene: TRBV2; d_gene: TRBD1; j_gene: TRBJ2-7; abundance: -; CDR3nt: TGTGCCAGCAAGGGACAGGATTTCTCCTACGAGCAGTACTTC; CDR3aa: CASKGQDFSYEQYF
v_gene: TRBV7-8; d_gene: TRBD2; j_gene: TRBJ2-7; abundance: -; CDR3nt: TGTGCCAGCAGCTTAGCCGGCGGGGGGGCCGGGCTAAGTGAGCAGTACTTC; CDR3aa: CASSLAGGGAGLSEQYF
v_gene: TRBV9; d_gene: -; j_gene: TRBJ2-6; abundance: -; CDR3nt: TGTGCCGGCAGCGTAGAGCCGAACTCTGGGGCCAACGTCCTGACTTTC; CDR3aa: CAGSVEPNSGANVLTF
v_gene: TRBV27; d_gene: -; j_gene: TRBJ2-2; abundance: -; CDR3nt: TGTGCCAGCACTCGAAGTAACACCGGGGAGCTGTTTTTT; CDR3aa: CASTRSNTGELFF
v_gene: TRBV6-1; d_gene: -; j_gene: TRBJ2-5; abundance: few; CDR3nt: TGTGCCAGCAGTCCCCGAAATGTTCAGGGGGGGACCCAGTACTTC; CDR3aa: CASSPRNVQGGTQYF
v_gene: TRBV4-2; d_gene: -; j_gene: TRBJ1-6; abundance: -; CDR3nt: TGTGCCAGCCGAAGCAGGGTTCAGTCACCCCTCCACTTT; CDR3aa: CASRSRVQSPLHF
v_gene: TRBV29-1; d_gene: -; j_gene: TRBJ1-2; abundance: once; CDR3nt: TGCAGCGTGGGTTGGGCCGGCACAGATATCATCCGCTACACCTTC; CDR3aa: CSVGWAGTDIIRYTF
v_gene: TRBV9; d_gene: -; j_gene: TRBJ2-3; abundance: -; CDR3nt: TGTACCAGCAGCATAGGTAGTCGCACAGATACGCAGTATTTT; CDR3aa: CTSSIGSRTDTQYF
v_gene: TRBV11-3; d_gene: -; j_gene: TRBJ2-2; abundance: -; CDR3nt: TGTGCCAGCAGCCACACCAACCGGTGGGGCGGAGTGACCGGGGAGCTGTTTTTT; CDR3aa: CASSHTNRWGGVTGELFF
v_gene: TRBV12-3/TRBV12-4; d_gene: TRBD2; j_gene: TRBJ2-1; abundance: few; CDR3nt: TGTGCCAGCAGTCCCCTGGGACTAGCGGGAGAATATGAGCAGTTCTTC; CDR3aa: CASSPLGLAGEYEQFF
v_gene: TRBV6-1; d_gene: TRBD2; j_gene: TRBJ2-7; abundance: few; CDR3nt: TGTGCCAGCAGTCGCGGAGCGGGGGTTACCTACGAGCAGTACTTC; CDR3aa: CASSRGAGVTYEQYF
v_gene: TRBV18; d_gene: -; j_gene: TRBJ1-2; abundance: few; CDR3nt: TGTGCCAGCTCACCAGTTCCGGCAGGCTCTAACTATGGCTACACCTTC; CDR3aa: CASSPVPAGSNYGYTF
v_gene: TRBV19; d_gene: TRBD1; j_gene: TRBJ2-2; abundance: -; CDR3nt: TGTGCCAGTAGTATGTGGACAGGGGACACCGGGGAGCTGTTTTTT; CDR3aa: CASSMWTGDTGELFF
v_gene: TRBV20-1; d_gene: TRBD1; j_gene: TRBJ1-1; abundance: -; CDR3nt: TGCAGACTTAGGGGACAGGTAGACACTGAAGCTTTCTTT; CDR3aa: CRLRGQVDTEAFF
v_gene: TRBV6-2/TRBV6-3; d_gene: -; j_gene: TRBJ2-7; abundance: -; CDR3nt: TGTGCCAGCAAGCACAGGGCCTACGAGCAGTACTTC; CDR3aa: CASKHRAYEQYF
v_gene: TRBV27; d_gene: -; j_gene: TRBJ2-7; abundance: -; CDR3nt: TGTGCCAGCAGACCCTCTGTAGGGGGCACCTCAGGGCGACTAGATGAGCAGTACTTC; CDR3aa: CASRPSVGGTSGRLDEQYF
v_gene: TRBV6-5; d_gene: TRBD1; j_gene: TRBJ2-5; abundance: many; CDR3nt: TGTGCCAGCAGTTATAATGTAGGGGGCGATGAGACCCAGTACTTC; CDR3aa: CASSYNVGGDETQYF
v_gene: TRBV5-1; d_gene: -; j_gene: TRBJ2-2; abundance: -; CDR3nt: TGCGCCAGCAGCTTGTCCTCGGAAACCGGGGAGCTGTTTTTT; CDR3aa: CASSLSSETGELFF
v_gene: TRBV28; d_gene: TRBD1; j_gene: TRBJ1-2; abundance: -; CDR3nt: TGTGCCAGCACGTCGGCCCCGGACAGGAGGGGTGGCTACACCTTC; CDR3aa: CASTSAPDRRGGYTF
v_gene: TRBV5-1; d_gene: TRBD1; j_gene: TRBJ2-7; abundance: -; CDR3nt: TGCACCAGCAGCTTCGGGGACAGGTTCGACGAGCAGTACTTC; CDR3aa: CTSSFGDRFDEQYF
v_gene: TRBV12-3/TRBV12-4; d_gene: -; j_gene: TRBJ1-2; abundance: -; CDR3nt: TGTGCCAGCAGTCCTATGGGTCTAAACTATGGCTACACCTTC; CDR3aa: CASSPMGLNYGYTF
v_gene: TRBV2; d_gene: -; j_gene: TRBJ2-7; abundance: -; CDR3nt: TGTGCCAGCCACGGGACTCTTGGTGGCGAGCAGTACTTC; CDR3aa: CASHGTLGGEQYF
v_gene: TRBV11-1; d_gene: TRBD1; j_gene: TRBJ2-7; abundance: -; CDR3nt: TGTGCCAGCAGCTTAGCCGCCGGGACAGGGTACGAGCAGTACTTC; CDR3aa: CASSLAAGTGYEQYF
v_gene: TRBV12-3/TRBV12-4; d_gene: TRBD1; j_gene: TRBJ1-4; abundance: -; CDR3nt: TGTGCCAGCAATAACAGGGGGCGAAAACTGTTTTTT; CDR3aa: CASNNRGRKLFF
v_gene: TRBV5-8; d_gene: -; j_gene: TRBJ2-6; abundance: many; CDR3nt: TGTGCCAGCAGCTTGGTCCCCTCTGGGGCCAACGTCCTGACTTTC; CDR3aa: CASSLVPSGANVLTF
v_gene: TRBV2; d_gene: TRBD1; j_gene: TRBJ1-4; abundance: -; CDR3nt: TGTGCCAGCAGTGGAACAGGGGGCACCGAAAAACTGTTTTTT; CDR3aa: CASSGTGGTEKLFF
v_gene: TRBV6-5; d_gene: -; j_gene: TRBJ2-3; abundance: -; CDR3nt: TGTGCCAGCAGTTACTCGACGTTCGGATACACAGATACGCAGTATTTT; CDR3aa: CASSYSTFGYTDTQYF
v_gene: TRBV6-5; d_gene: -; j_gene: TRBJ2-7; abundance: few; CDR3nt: TGTGCCAGCAGTTACTCGGACAAGAATTACGAGCAGTACTTC; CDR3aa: CASSYSDKNYEQYF
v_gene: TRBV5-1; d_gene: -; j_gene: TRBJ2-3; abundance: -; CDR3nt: TGCGCCAGCAGACCTGAGGGGTCGGATACGCAGTATTTT; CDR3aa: CASRPEGSDTQYF
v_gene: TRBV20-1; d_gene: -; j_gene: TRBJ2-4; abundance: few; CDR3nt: TGCAGTGCAGAAAGCTCGGGACTTAAAAACATTCAGTACTTC; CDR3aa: CSAESSGLKNIQYF
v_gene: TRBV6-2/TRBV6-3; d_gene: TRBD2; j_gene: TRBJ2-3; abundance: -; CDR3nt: TGTGCCAGCAGCTACATAGCGGGTGGCACAGATACGCAGTATTTT; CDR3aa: CASSYIAGGTDTQYF
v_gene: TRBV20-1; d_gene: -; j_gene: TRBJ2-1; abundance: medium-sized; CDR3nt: TGCAGTGCTAGGCCTTGGAACTCCTACAATGAGCAGTTCTTC; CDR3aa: CSARPWNSYNEQFF
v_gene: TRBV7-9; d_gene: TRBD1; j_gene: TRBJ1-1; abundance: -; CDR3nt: TGTGCCAGCAGCTTTTTGACAGGGGGGAACACTGAAGCTTTCTTT; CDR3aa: CASSFLTGGNTEAFF
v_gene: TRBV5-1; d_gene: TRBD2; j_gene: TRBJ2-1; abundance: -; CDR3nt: TGCGCCAGCAGCTTGGTGGCTAGCGGGTACCATGAGCAGTTCTTC; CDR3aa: CASSLVASGYHEQFF
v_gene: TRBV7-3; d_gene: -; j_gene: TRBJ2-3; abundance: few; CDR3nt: TGTGCCAGCAGCCCCAAGGGAGTCCTCACAGATACGCAGTATTTT; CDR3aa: CASSPKGVLTDTQYF
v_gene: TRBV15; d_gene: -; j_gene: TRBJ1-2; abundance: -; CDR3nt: TGTGCCACCAGCAGCCCCCATTTAGGTTTCTATGGCTACACCTTC; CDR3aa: CATSSPHLGFYGYTF
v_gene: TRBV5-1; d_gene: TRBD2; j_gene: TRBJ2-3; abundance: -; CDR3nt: TGCGCCAGCAGCGTCAGACCGGGACTAGCGGACACAGATACGCAGTATTTT; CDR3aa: CASSVRPGLADTDTQYF
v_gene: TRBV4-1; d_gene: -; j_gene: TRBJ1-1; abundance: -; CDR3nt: TGCGCCAGCAGCCAAGGCTATCGGAACACTGAAGCTTTCTTT; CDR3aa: CASSQGYRNTEAFF
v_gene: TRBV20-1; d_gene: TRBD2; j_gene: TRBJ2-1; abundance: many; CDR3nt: TGCAGTGCTAGAGATAGCGGGGGAAACAATGAGCAGTTCTTC; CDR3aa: CSARDSGGNNEQFF
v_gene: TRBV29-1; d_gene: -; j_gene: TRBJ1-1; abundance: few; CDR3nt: TGCAGCGCCAGGGGAACGGGGATGAACACTGAAGCTTTCTTT; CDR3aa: CSARGTGMNTEAFF